Shown below are 21 T cell receptor beta chains from a single sample sequenced in a study of cytomegalovirus exposure and HLA in healthy donors listed by TCRdb under 2017. Library preparation employed the immunoSEQ multiplex PCR assay. For the multiplex PCR, a mixture combining 60 forward primers for TCR Vbeta segments and 13 reverse primers for TCR Jbeta segments was used. What TCRdb holds here is the immuneACCESS table cut down to in-frame rearrangements. Part of the clones is not present; checked against another copy, under half of the missing clones reflect an unresolved V gene, and the others are unexplained. The sample table shows 130,000 or so clones, and roughly 86% are seen once. The ten top clones hold about 1.7% of the sample. Sequences were obtained from PBMCs. The receptors here all came from a man younger than 35 in good health and CMV-seronegative.

The V call is TRBV7-2, the J call TRBJ1-1; the D is unclear. V lost 1 base, J lost 0 bases, and 6 bases lay in between. The germline gives CDR1 SGHTA, CDR2 FQGNSA. This CDR3 has 14 residues. CDR3 residues: CASSLGLLNTEAFF. CDR3 nucleotide sequence: TGTGCCAGCAGCTTAGGGCTGTTGAACACTGAAGCTTTCTTT.

This clone has just one count. The rearrangement uses TRBV5-6 and TRBJ2-1; possibly TRBD2 for D (6 bases). Germline assignment: CDR1 SGHDT and CDR2 YYEEEE. The CDR3 totals 15 residues. V was pared by 3 bases and J by 7 bases, with 17 bases between. CDR3 residues: CASSSTGTPENEQFF. CDR3 DNA sequence: TGTGCCAGCAGCTCCACCGGGACTCCAGAAAATGAGCAGTTCTTC. Together with reference TRBV5-6 and TRBJ2-1, the CDR3 gives the full variable domain: DAGVTQSPTHLIKTRGQQVTLRCSPKSGHDTVSWYQQALGQGPQFIFQYYEEEERQRGNFPDRFSGHQFPNYSSELNVNALLLGDSALYLCASSSTGTPENEQFFGPGTRLTVL.

This clone was seen a single time. The V and J genes are TRBV18 and TRBJ1-1; no firm D call. Germline values: CDR1 KGHSH, CDR2 LQKENI. This CDR3 is built from 13 residues. The V and J ends lost 6 bases and 7 bases respectively, with 15 bases between them. CDR3 DNA: TGTGCCAGCTCCCCATCGCGGGAGAATGAAGCTTTCTTT. Protein sequence: CASSPSRENEAFF.

As DNA, the CDR3 is TGTGCCAGCAGCTCACAGGGGGGAAATGAGCAGTACTTC. Encoded protein: CASSSQGGNEQYF. The chain combines TRBV7-3 with TRBJ2-7; 8 bases line up with TRBD1. Per germline, CDR1 SGHTA and CDR2 FQGTGA. The CDR3 is 13 amino acids. The trim removed 4 bases at V and 7 bases at J, leaving 6 bases unmatched.

V gene TRBV6-1 combines with J gene TRBJ2-7; 7 nucleotides agree with TRBD1. This CDR3 contains 15 residues. Germline loops: CDR1 MNHNS, CDR2 SASEGT. V gave up 0 bases and J gave up 3 bases; unmatched junction bases: 5. CDR3 protein: CASSEAPGQHYEQYF. For the CDR3, the DNA is TGTGCCAGCAGTGAAGCCCCGGGACAGCACTACGAGCAGTACTTC.

Only one count was recorded for this clone. The chain is built from TRBV18 and TRBJ2-3; possibly TRBD2 for D (6 bases). In germline, CDR1 is KGHSH, CDR2 LQKENI. The CDR3 has 15 amino acids. V was trimmed by 3 bases and J by 11 bases, leaving 21 bases between them. The CDR3 sequence is CASSPSGTSENKQYF. The CDR3 DNA reads TGTGCCAGCTCACCTTCAGGGACTTCCGAGAACAAGCAGTATTTT.

The chain combines TRBV11-2 with TRBJ2-1, with D perhaps matching TRBD2 (6 bases). The V gene lost 5 bases and the J gene lost 4 bases, with 15 bases spanning the gap. CDR1 and CDR2 (germline): SGHAT, FQNNGV. The CDR3 has 15 residues. The CDR3 sequence is CASSPLGTLYNEQFF. CDR3 sequence (DNA): TGTGCCAGCAGCCCCCTCGGGACTCTATACAATGAGCAGTTCTTC.

Only one count was recorded for this clone. Other DNA sequences in this specimen translate into the identical CDR3. CDR3 sequence reads: CASGERGATQYF. In nucleotides, the CDR3 is TGTGCCAGCGGGGAGCGGGGGGCGACCCAGTACTTC. The chain links TRBV6-6 to TRBJ2-5; TRBD2 matches 9 bases. The CDR3 consists of 12 residues. V lost 8 bases, J lost 7 bases, and 5 bases stayed unmatched. Germline CDR1 and CDR2: MNHNY and SVGAGI (reference sequence).

The rearrangement links TRBV27 to TRBJ1-5, with 9 nucleotides matching TRBD1. Germline V lookup: CDR1 MNHEY, CDR2 SMNVEV (reference sequence). The CDR3 is 15 residues long. After removal of 6 bases from V and 3 bases from J, the junction contained 6 bases not matched to a gene. The CDR3 spells CASSPGTGNNQPQHF. CDR3 nucleotides: TGTGCCAGCAGCCCCGGGACAGGGAACAATCAGCCCCAGCATTTT.

The chain links TRBV30 to TRBJ2-2; TRBD2 matches at 10 bases. CDR1 and CDR2 (germline): GTSNPN, SVGIG (reference sequence). Germline trimming cut 0 bases from V and 2 bases from J; bases unmatched to any gene: 6. The CDR3 is 17 amino acids. CDR3 sequence: CAWSVRPSGGNTGELFF. The CDR3 bases are TGTGCCTGGAGTGTACGGCCTAGCGGGGGTAACACCGGGGAGCTGTTTTTT.

This rearrangement joins TRBV6-9 to TRBJ1-5; D is unresolved. CDR3 length equals 15 residues. CDR1 is MNHGY and CDR2 is SVAAGI in the germline V gene. The V end lost 1 base, the J end lost 0 bases, and 7 bases lay between the germline ends. The DNA of the CDR3 is TGTGCCAGCAGTTATTGGGCAGGTAGCAATCAGCCCCAGCATTTT. Residues: CASSYWAGSNQPQHF.

This clone has just one count. The V and J genes are TRBV29-1 and TRBJ2-1; 9 bases map to TRBD1. This CDR3 has 16 residues. Germline CDR1 reads SQVTM; CDR2 reads ANQGSEA. J lost 1 base, V lost 4 bases, and 8 bases had no gene match. This chain's CDR3 is CSVGFGQGRSYNEQFF. CDR3 DNA: TGCAGCGTTGGCTTTGGACAGGGGAGGTCCTACAATGAGCAGTTCTTC.

The rearrangement uses TRBV25-1 and TRBJ2-7; D is perhaps TRBD2 (6 bases). Germline V gene data show CDR1 as MGHDK and CDR2 as SYGVNS. Trimming pared 0 bases from V and 3 bases from J, leaving 12 bases between. The CDR3 has 15 residues. This CDR3 is CASSEYSGGGYEQYF. The DNA of the CDR3 is TGTGCCAGCAGTGAATATAGCGGTGGGGGCTACGAGCAGTACTTC.

The rearrangement uses TRBV19 and TRBJ1-2; 7 positions agree with TRBD1. Per the germline V gene, CDR1 is LNHDA and CDR2 is SQIVND (reference sequence). The ends lost 3 bases at V and 5 bases at J; junction bases unmatched: 12. This CDR3 contains 16 residues. Written as DNA, the CDR3 is TGTGCCAGTAGTATCGACAAGGGGGCGAATTTTTATGGCTACACCTTC. This codes for CASSIDKGANFYGYTF.

V usage is TRBV9 and J usage is TRBJ2-5; 16 nucleotides align to TRBD2. CDR3 length: 17 amino acids. The V gene end was trimmed by 0 bases and the J gene end by 5 bases; junction bases not matched to a gene: 4. Germline V lookup: CDR1 SGDLS, CDR2 YYNGEE. CDR3 nucleotide sequence: TGTGCCAGCAGCGTAGCGGGACTAGCGGGGGGGCTGGAGACCCAGTACTTC. Amino acid sequence: CASSVAGLAGGLETQYF.

The chain carries TRBV9 and TRBJ1-4; 7 bases are a match to TRBD1. The trim removed 4 bases at V and 1 base at J, leaving 7 bases unmatched. Germline V gene data show CDR1 as SGDLS and CDR2 as YYNGEE. The CDR3 loop spans 16 amino acids. The CDR3 nucleotides are TGTGCCAGCAGCCCAGAAGGGGGCGAAACTAATGAAAAACTGTTTTTT. Translating gives CASSPEGGETNEKLFF. Full variable domain (rest looked up from reference TRBV9 and TRBJ1-4): DSGVTQTPKHLITATGQRVTLRCSPRSGDLSVYWYQQSLDQGLQFLIQYYNGEERAKGNILERFSAQQFPDLHSELNLSSLELGDSALYFCASSPEGGETNEKLFFGSGTQLSVL.

This rearrangement joins TRBV7-9 to TRBJ2-2; 9 nucleotides agree with TRBD1. CDR1 and CDR2 (germline): SEHNR, FQNEAQ (reference sequence). With 6 bases clipped from V and 0 bases from J, the junction kept 8 bases outside the gene matches. The CDR3 is 17 residues long. For the CDR3, the DNA is TGTGCCAGCAGACAACGGACAGGGGCCACGAACACCGGGGAGCTGTTTTTT. It encodes CASRQRTGATNTGELFF.

V usage is TRBV27 and J usage is TRBJ2-1; TRBD1 aligns across 11 bases. J lost 6 bases, V lost 0 bases, and 10 bases had no gene match. Germline V lookup: CDR1 MNHEY, CDR2 SMNVEV (reference sequence). CDR3 size: 18 residues. CDR3 residues: CASSLSPLPGTGGNEQFF. The DNA for the CDR3 is TGTGCCAGCAGTTTATCCCCCCTACCCGGGACAGGGGGCAATGAGCAGTTCTTC.

The V gene is TRBV6-5, the J gene TRBJ1-1; D remains unclear. V was clipped by 6 bases and J by 11 bases, with 13 bases between them. Germline V lookup: CDR1 MNHEY, CDR2 SVGAGI. The CDR3 runs to 11 residues. CDR3 sequence (DNA): TGTGCCAGCAGACACCCCGGAGGCGCTTTCTTT. Encoded protein: CASRHPGGAFF.

The rearrangement uses TRBV7-9 and TRBJ2-7, with TRBD1 matching 10 bases. Trimming at V came to 5 bases and at J to 5 bases, leaving 9 bases not matched to a gene. Germline CDR1 reads SEHNR; CDR2 reads FQNEAQ (reference sequence). The CDR3 totals 15 residues. Here the CDR3 reads CASSPPGQGPNEQYF. Written as DNA, the CDR3 is TGTGCCAGCAGCCCACCGGGACAGGGGCCGAACGAGCAGTACTTC.

This chain connects TRBV6-1 to TRBJ1-3; tentative D call: TRBD1 (6 bases). Germline assignment: CDR1 MNHNS and CDR2 SASEGT. The CDR3 is 15 amino acids. V shed 2 bases and J shed 3 bases, with 11 bases lying between them. The CDR3 region has the DNA TGTGCCAGCAGTGAAAGGGGGGGCTTTGGAAACACCATATATTTT. This sequence encodes CASSERGGFGNTIYF.